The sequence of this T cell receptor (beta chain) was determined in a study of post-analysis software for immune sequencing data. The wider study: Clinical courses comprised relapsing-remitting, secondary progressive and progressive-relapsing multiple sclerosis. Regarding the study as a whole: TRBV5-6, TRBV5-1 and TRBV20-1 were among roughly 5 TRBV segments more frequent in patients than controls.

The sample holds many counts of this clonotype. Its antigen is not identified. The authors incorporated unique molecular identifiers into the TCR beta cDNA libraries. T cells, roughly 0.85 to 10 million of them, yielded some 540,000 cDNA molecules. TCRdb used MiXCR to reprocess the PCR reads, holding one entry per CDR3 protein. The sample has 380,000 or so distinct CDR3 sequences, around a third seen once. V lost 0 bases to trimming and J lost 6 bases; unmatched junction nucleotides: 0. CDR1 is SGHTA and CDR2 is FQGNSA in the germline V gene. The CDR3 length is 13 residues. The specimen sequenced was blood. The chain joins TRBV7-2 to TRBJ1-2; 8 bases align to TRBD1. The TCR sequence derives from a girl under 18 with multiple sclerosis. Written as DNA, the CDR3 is TGTGCCAGCAGCTTAGCGGACAGGGATGGCTACACCTTC. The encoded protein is CASSLADRDGYTF.